This T cell receptor (beta chain) was captured by sequencing in a study of beta chain features in type 1 diabetes. In germline, CDR1 is SEHNR, CDR2 FQNEAQ (reference sequence). V lost 6 bases to trimming and J lost 2 bases; unmatched junction nucleotides: 8. The length of the CDR3 is 16 residues. Only a few counts were recorded for this clone. The investigators reverse transcribed all of the isolated RNA, so they sequenced expressed TCRB transcripts. The repertoire was sequenced with immunoSEQ multiplex PCR; TCRdb's copy has only in-frame clones and lacks some. The table lists almost 350,000 clones, around 8% of them singletons, with more than 0.4% in the top ten.

V usage is TRBV7-9 and J usage is TRBJ2-2, with TRBD2 identical over 8 bases. The clonotype was recovered from a woman under 30 in good health. The specimen was central memory CD4+ T cells from blood. The CDR3 sequence: CASRRERGRNTGELFF. The CDR3, as DNA: TGTGCCAGCAGGCGTGAGCGGGGGCGAAACACCGGGGAGCTGTTTTTT.